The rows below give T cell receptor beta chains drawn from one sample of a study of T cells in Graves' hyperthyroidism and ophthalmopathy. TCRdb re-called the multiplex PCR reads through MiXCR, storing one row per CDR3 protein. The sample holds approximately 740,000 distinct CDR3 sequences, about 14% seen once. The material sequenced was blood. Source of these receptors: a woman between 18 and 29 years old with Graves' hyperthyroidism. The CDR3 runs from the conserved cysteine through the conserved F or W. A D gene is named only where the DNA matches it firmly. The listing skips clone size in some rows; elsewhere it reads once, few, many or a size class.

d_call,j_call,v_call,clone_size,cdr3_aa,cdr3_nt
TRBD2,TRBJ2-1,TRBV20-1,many,CSASRTSGNGEQFF,TGCAGTGCTTCCCGGACTAGCGGGAATGGTGAGCAGTTCTTC
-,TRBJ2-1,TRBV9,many,CASSVRVDNEQFF,TGTGCCAGCAGCGTAAGGGTCGACAATGAGCAGTTCTTC
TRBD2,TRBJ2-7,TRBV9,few,CASSPRGGREQYF,TGTGCCAGCAGCCCCCGGGGGGGTCGGGAGCAGTACTTC
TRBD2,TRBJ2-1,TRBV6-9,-,CASSYLGTMNEQFF,TGTGCCAGCAGTTACCTCGGGACTATGAATGAGCAGTTCTTC
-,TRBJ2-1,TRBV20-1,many,CNASESGAASYNEQFF,TGCAATGCGAGTGAGAGCGGAGCTGCCTCCTACAATGAGCAGTTCTTC
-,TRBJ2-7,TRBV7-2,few,CASSLGGLGQFEQYF,TGTGCCAGCAGCTTAGGGGGTTTGGGGCAGTTCGAGCAGTACTTC
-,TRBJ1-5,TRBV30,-,CAWSYGRLTNQPQHF,TGTGCCTGGAGTTACGGACGGCTCACTAATCAGCCCCAGCATTTT
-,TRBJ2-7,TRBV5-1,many,CASSLNPMTGSYEQYF,TGCGCCAGCAGCTTGAACCCAATGACCGGGAGCTACGAGCAGTACTTC
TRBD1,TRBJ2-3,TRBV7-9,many,CASSHSRGPTDTQYF,TGTGCCAGCAGCCACTCCAGGGGGCCCACAGATACGCAGTATTTT
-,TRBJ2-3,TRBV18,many,CASSPGGATDTQYF,TGTGCCAGCTCACCAGGAGGGGCCACAGATACGCAGTATTTT
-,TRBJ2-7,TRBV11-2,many,CASSLVRGATRSYEQYF,TGTGCCAGCAGCTTAGTTAGGGGAGCCACTAGGTCCTACGAGCAGTACTTC
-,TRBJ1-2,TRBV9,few,CASSVGAASNYGYTF,TGTGCCAGCAGCGTAGGGGCAGCCTCTAACTATGGCTACACCTTC
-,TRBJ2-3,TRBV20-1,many,CSARSFTDTQYF,TGCAGTGCCCGGTCCTTCACAGATACGCAGTATTTT
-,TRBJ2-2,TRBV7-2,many,CASSLRRGELFF,TGTGCCAGCAGCTTAAGGCGCGGGGAGCTGTTTTTT
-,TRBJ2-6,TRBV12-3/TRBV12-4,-,CASSFSLSGANVLTF,TGTGCCAGCAGTTTTAGCCTATCTGGGGCCAACGTCCTGACTTTC
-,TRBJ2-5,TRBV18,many,CASSRGVETQYF,TGTGCCAGCTCACGAGGTGTCGAGACCCAGTACTTC
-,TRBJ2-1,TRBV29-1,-,CSVNRATRGNEQFF,TGCAGCGTAAACCGGGCCACCCGGGGGAATGAGCAGTTCTTC
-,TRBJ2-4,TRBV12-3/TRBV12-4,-,CASSFRAPLAKNIQYF,TGTGCCAGCAGTTTTCGGGCACCCCTAGCCAAAAACATTCAGTACTTC
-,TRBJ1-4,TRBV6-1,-,CATRPHSSNEKLFF,TGTGCCACCCGGCCCCACAGCTCTAATGAAAAACTGTTTTTT
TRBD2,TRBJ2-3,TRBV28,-,CASSLFGLAGGGADTQYF,TGTGCCAGCAGTTTATTTGGACTAGCGGGAGGGGGAGCAGATACGCAGTATTTT
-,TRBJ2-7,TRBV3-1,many,CASSPVGSYEQYF,TGTGCCAGCAGCCCCGTGGGCTCCTACGAGCAGTACTTC
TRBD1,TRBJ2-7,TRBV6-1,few,CASNPRTGGSSYEQYF,TGTGCCAGCAACCCACGGACAGGGGGGAGCTCCTACGAGCAGTACTTC
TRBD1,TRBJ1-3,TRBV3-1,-,CASRQTTGLPGNTIYF,TGTGCCAGCAGACAAACGACAGGGTTGCCTGGAAACACCATATATTTT
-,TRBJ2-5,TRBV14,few,CASSQAGWLVEETQYF,TGTGCCAGCAGCCAAGCTGGGTGGTTGGTCGAAGAGACCCAGTACTTC
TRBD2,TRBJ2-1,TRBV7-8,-,CASSLRGRADEQSF,TGTGCCAGCAGCTTACGCGGGAGGGCCGATGAGCAGTCCTTC
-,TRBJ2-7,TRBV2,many,CASRVYEQYF,TGTGCCAGCAGAGTTTACGAGCAGTACTTC
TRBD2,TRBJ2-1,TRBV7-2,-,CASSLAVVLAGGGRSYNEQFF,TGTGCCAGCAGCTTGGCGGTGGTTCTAGCGGGAGGGGGTCGTTCCTACAATGAGCAGTTCTTC
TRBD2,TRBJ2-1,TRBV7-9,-,CASSPPRASGYNEQFF,TGTGCCAGCAGCCCGCCCAGGGCTAGCGGCTACAATGAGCAGTTCTTC